The 9 T cell receptor beta chains given below trace back to one sample, sequenced in a study of blood T cell repertoires in COVID-19. The table came from immunoSEQ multiplex PCR; TCRdb's copy has only in-frame clones and leaves some out. The sample consists of approximately 100,000 clones, almost 90% of them appearing once. Material for sequencing was peripheral blood. The receptors here all came from a human donor in a cohort sampled during active COVID-19.

The chain joins TRBV7-8 to TRBJ2-7; 9 bases are a match to TRBD2. The CDR3 contains 13 residues. Germline trimming cut 7 bases from V and 1 base from J; bases unmatched to any gene: 2. CDR1 and CDR2 from the germline V gene are SGHVS and FQNEAQ. The CDR3: CASKLAGSYEQYF. The CDR3 DNA reads TGTGCCAGCAAACTAGCGGGTTCCTACGAGCAGTACTTC.

The V call is TRBV5-6, the J call TRBJ1-6; D might be TRBD1 (5 bases). The length of the CDR3 is 15 residues. The V end lost 0 bases, the J end lost 10 bases, and 14 bases lay between the germline ends. Germline V gene sequence: CDR1 SGHDT, CDR2 YYEEEE. The CDR3 DNA follows: TGTGCCAGCAGCTTGGCGGCAGGGCACAACTCACCCCTCCACTTT. This encodes CASSLAAGHNSPLHF.

The chain joins TRBV6-5 to TRBJ2-1; D gene uncertain. The V and J ends lost 6 bases and 2 bases respectively, with 8 bases between them. CDR1 MNHEY and CDR2 SVGAGI come from the germline V gene. The CDR3 runs 13 residues. The CDR3 DNA follows: TGTGCCAGCAGACCGCCGGCCTACAATGAGCAGTTCTTC. This codes for CASRPPAYNEQFF.

This rearrangement joins TRBV24-1 to TRBJ2-1; 7 bases line up with TRBD2. CDR3 length: 15 residues. The germline V gene encodes CDR1 KGHDR and CDR2 SFDVKD. The ends lost 2 bases at V and 8 bases at J; junction bases unmatched: 8. In DNA, the CDR3 is TGTGCCACCAGTGATTACCAGCGGGAAGAGGATGAGCAGTTCTTC. Encoded protein: CATSDYQREEDEQFF.

This clone was found once. This chain joins TRBV19 and TRBJ2-7; TRBD1 matches at 8 bases. The V and J ends lost 3 bases and 6 bases, in that order; junction bases with no gene match: 7. The germline V gene encodes CDR1 LNHDA and CDR2 SQIVND (reference sequence). The CDR3 totals 14 residues. The CDR3 DNA reads as TGTGCCAGTAGTATTAGAACAGGGGGAGGCGAGCAGTACTTC. It translates to CASSIRTGGGEQYF.

This chain uses TRBV6-2 or TRBV6-3 with TRBJ1-5; the match to TRBD1 covers 7 bases. CDR1 and CDR2 from the germline V gene are MNHEY and SVGEGT. This CDR3 is built from 19 residues. Unmatched junction bases numbered 18, after V lost 5 bases and J lost 2 bases. The CDR3 DNA reads as TGTGCCAGCAGTACCACCACAGGGGACCTAATCTATGGCAATCAGCCCCAGCATTTT. Its protein product is CASSTTTGDLIYGNQPQHF.

This clone came up a few times. This chain links TRBV7-2 with TRBJ1-2, with 7 bases lining up with TRBD1. The CDR3 loop spans 15 amino acids. V lost 5 bases, J lost 4 bases, and 10 bases stayed unmatched. Germline CDR1 and CDR2: SGHTA and FQGNSA. The DNA for the CDR3 is TGTGCCAGCAGCGTGGACAGGAGGGACTTCTATGGCTACACCTTC. Its translation is CASSVDRRDFYGYTF.

The V and J genes are TRBV27 and TRBJ1-5, with 9 positions matching TRBD1. Germline CDR1 and CDR2: MNHEY and SMNVEV (reference sequence). With V trimmed by 6 bases and J by 1 base, 7 bases remained unmatched. The CDR3 length is 16 residues. The CDR3 DNA is TGTGCCAGCAGCACACTCGACAGGGGGAGCAATCAGCCCCAGCATTTT. Its translation: CASSTLDRGSNQPQHF.

V usage is TRBV10-2 and J usage is TRBJ1-3, with unresolved D. The V end lost 7 bases, the J end lost 7 bases, and 14 bases lay between the germline ends. Germline values: CDR1 WSHSY, CDR2 SAAADI. The CDR3 runs 13 residues. This chain's CDR3 is CASKRAELNTIYF. The CDR3 nucleotides are TGCGCCAGCAAGCGGGCCGAATTGAACACCATATATTTT.